This T cell receptor beta chain emerged from a study of blood T cell repertoires in COVID-19. Study overall: Nucleic acid was either cDNA or gDNA, and it came from T cells, B-cell-depleted T cells, or PBMCs.

Generated by immunoSEQ multiplex PCR, the TCRdb table keeps only in-frame clones and is missing some. This sample yields 280,000 or so clones, of which about nine tenths are seen a single time; about 7% belongs to the top ten. Per germline, CDR1 MNHEY and CDR2 SMNVEV (reference sequence). The CDR3 totals 13 residues. V dropped 10 bases and J dropped 5 bases, with 18 bases sitting between them. This clonotype was obtained from a woman aged 25-40 years who had recovered from COVID-19. The sequencing sample was made of peripheral blood. The chain joins TRBV27 to TRBJ2-7; D possibly corresponds to TRBD2 (6 bases). CDR3 loop: CATAGGANNEQYF. The CDR3 nucleotides are TGTGCCACCGCCGGAGGGGCTAATAACGAGCAGTACTTC.